The rows below give T cell receptor beta chains drawn from one sample of a study of neurological immune-mediated disorders. MiXCR, run by TCRdb on the 5' RACE reads, gives a single entry per CDR3 protein. Of some 34,000 distinct CDR3 sequences listed, about 1.4% are singletons. Source material: PBMCs. The receptors were sampled from a woman between 25 and 40 years old with multiple sclerosis. The CDR3 runs from the conserved cysteine through the conserved F or W. A D gene is named only where the DNA matches it firmly. Expanded clones are given a class, and other clones once, few, many or no size at all.

j_call: TRBJ2-7
clone_size: many
v_call: TRBV21-1
cdr3_length: 14
d_call: NA
cdr3_aa: CASSKHSGVYEQYF
cdr3_nt: TGTGCCAGCAGCAAACATAGCGGGGTTTACGAGCAGTACTTC

j_call: TRBJ2-7
clone_size: many
v_call: TRBV7-6
cdr3_length: 13
d_call: NA
cdr3_aa: CASSLTRGYEQYF
cdr3_nt: TGTGCCAGCAGCTTAACGAGGGGGTACGAGCAGTACTTC

j_call: TRBJ2-7
clone_size: NA
v_call: TRBV9
cdr3_length: 12
d_call: NA
cdr3_aa: CASSVADREQYF
cdr3_nt: TGTGCCAGCAGCGTGGCTGACAGGGAGCAGTACTTC

j_call: TRBJ1-4
clone_size: many
v_call: TRBV11-2
cdr3_length: 16
d_call: TRBD1
cdr3_aa: CASSRDRGTPNEKLFF
cdr3_nt: TGTGCCAGCAGCCGGGACAGGGGAACTCCTAATGAAAAACTGTTTTTT

j_call: TRBJ1-4
clone_size: many
v_call: TRBV12-3/TRBV12-4
cdr3_length: 12
d_call: NA
cdr3_aa: CARRLTNEKLFF
cdr3_nt: TGTGCCAGGCGGTTGACTAATGAAAAACTGTTTTTT

j_call: TRBJ2-1
clone_size: many
v_call: TRBV28
cdr3_length: 16
d_call: NA
cdr3_aa: CASRWLESGAYNEQFF
cdr3_nt: TGTGCCAGCAGATGGCTAGAGTCAGGGGCGTACAATGAGCAGTTCTTC

j_call: TRBJ2-1
clone_size: many
v_call: TRBV12-3/TRBV12-4
cdr3_length: 16
d_call: TRBD2
cdr3_aa: CASSTDPGGHYNEQFF
cdr3_nt: TGTGCCAGCAGTACCGACCCGGGGGGGCACTACAATGAGCAGTTCTTC

j_call: TRBJ1-1
clone_size: many
v_call: TRBV3-1
cdr3_length: 15
d_call: TRBD1
cdr3_aa: CASSQVSGGDAEAFF
cdr3_nt: TGTGCCAGCAGCCAAGTCTCAGGGGGCGACGCTGAAGCTTTCTTT

j_call: TRBJ2-5
clone_size: many
v_call: TRBV7-2
cdr3_length: 15
d_call: TRBD1
cdr3_aa: CASSPLPDRVKTQYF
cdr3_nt: TGTGCCAGCAGCCCACTCCCGGACAGGGTGAAGACCCAGTACTTC

j_call: TRBJ1-5
clone_size: many
v_call: TRBV5-1
cdr3_length: 15
d_call: TRBD1
cdr3_aa: CASSLAGTVNQPQHF
cdr3_nt: TGCGCCAGCAGCTTGGCCGGGACAGTCAATCAGCCCCAGCATTTT

j_call: TRBJ2-1
clone_size: many
v_call: TRBV7-8
cdr3_length: 14
d_call: TRBD1
cdr3_aa: CASSPGQAYNEQFF
cdr3_nt: TGTGCCAGCAGCCCGGGACAGGCCTACAATGAGCAGTTCTTC

j_call: TRBJ1-1
clone_size: many
v_call: TRBV20-1
cdr3_length: 15
d_call: NA
cdr3_aa: CSARDIRGPNTEAFF
cdr3_nt: TGCAGTGCTAGAGATATCCGGGGCCCGAACACTGAAGCTTTCTTT

j_call: TRBJ2-2
clone_size: many
v_call: TRBV9
cdr3_length: 15
d_call: TRBD1
cdr3_aa: CASSAGTGITGELFF
cdr3_nt: TGTGCCAGCAGCGCCGGGACAGGGATAACCGGGGAGCTGTTTTTT

j_call: TRBJ2-1
clone_size: many
v_call: TRBV20-1
cdr3_length: 19
d_call: TRBD2
cdr3_aa: CSAGGLAGDITTSYNEQFF
cdr3_nt: TGCAGTGCTGGTGGACTAGCGGGGGATATTACCACCTCCTACAATGAGCAGTTCTTC

j_call: TRBJ2-2
clone_size: many
v_call: TRBV5-1
cdr3_length: 16
d_call: TRBD2
cdr3_aa: CASSFIAGTNTGELFF
cdr3_nt: TGCGCCAGCAGCTTTATAGCGGGGACAAACACCGGGGAGCTGTTTTTT

j_call: TRBJ2-2
clone_size: NA
v_call: TRBV20-1
cdr3_length: 14
d_call: TRBD2
cdr3_aa: CSARTSGNTGELFF
cdr3_nt: TGCAGTGCGAGGACTAGCGGAAACACCGGGGAGCTGTTTTTT

j_call: TRBJ1-5
clone_size: many
v_call: TRBV20-1
cdr3_length: 14
d_call: TRBD1
cdr3_aa: CSAGKGQGGQPQHF
cdr3_nt: TGCAGTGCTGGAAAAGGACAGGGAGGTCAGCCCCAGCATTTT

j_call: TRBJ2-4
clone_size: many
v_call: TRBV28
cdr3_length: 16
d_call: TRBD2
cdr3_aa: CASSYPSGGAKNIQYF
cdr3_nt: TGTGCCAGCAGTTACCCTAGCGGGGGGGCCAAAAACATTCAGTACTTC